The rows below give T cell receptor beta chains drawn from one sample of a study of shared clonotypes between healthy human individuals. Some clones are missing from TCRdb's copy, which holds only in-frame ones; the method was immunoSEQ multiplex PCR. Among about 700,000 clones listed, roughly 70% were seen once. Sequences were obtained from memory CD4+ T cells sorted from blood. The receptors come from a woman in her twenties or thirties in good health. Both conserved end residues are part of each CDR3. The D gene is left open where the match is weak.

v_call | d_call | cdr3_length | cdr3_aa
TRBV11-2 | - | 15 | CASSLGRGDTGELFF
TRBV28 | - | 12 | CASSLGGAPLHF
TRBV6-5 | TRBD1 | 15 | CASSPGTGSWETQYF
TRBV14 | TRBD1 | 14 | CASSQDLQGAGYTF
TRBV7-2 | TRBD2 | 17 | CASSFYAGLAGHNEQFF
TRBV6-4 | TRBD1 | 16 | CASSYRGRITNEKLFF
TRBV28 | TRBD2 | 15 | CASSPTSGRYHEQYF
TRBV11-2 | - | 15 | CASSPLERPTGTQYF
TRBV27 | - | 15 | CASSLNRGAGETQYF
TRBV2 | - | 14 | CASRGFTSTDTQYF
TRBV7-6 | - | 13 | CASSLGSGTEAFF
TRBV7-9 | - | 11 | CASRTGQGLFF
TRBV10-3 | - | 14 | CAISERDGTGELFF
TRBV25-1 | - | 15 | CASNGGRDINYEQYF
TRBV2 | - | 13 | CASADRGQYGYTF
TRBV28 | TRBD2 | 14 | CASSGLAGDYEQYF
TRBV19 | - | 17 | CASSITGGGAAKNIQYF
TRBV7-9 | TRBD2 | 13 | CASSSQRDREQFF
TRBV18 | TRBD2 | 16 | CASSPGTSGKIGEQFF
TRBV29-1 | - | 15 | CSAARGGIQPYEQYF
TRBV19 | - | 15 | CASGSVRRGGYGYTF
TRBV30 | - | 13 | CAWSGSLVEPQHF
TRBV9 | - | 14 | CASSPGTATYEQYF
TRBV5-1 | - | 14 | CASSLTGGGYGYTF
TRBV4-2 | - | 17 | CASSQEARADRKTGAFF
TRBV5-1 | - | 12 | CASSITLGELFF
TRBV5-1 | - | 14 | CASGPESQNYGYTF
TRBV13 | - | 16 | CASSQFVSYNTGELFF
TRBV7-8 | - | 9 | CASGSGITF
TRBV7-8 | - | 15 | CASSPAAGYSYEQYF
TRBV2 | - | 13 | CASRQSPGEKLFF
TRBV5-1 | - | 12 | CASSFGGPEAFF
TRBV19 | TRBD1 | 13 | CASSKDRVTEAFF
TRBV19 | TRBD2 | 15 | CASSTRGSGIYEQYF
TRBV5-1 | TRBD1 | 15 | CASSTTGTGGEKLFF
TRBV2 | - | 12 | CASSTWGSGYTF
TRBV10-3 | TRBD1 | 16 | CAIRTTGTGAMNEQFF
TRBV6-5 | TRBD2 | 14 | CASRSGTNYNEQFF
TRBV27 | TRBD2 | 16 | CASSLLAGNPGGELFF
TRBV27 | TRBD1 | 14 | CASSKQGARTEAFF
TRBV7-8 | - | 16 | CASSLEPVGKAYEQYF
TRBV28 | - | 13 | CASRGDNYNEQFF
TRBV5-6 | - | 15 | CASSVGSGGTDTQYF
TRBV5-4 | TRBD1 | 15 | CASSLAGTGPYEQYF
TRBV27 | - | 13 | CASSLGALQELFF
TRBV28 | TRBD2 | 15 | CASTRGLANNNEQFF
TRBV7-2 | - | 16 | CASSFRSVQNGETQYF
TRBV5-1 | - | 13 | CASSPGPNQPQHF
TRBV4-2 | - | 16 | CASSQVGFQGNTEAFF
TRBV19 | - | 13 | CASSIQLNTEAFF
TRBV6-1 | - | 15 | CASVRTGLGRDTQYF
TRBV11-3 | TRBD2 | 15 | CASSFAAGETDTQYF
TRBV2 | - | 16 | CASSATGDGRNYGYTF
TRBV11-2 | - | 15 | CASSSLRGNTGELFF
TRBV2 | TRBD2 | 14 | CASSELAVDNEQFF
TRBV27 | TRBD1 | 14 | CASSTGTANTEAFF
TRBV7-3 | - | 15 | CASSLERVDTGELFF
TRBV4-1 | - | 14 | CASSQAGGSEKLFF
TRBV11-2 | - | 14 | CASSSARQYTEAFF